This T cell receptor beta chain was sequenced during a study of CD8 T cells in ankylosing spondylitis. Turning to this clonotype: A read error may produce the germline difference seen at one junction end.

Germline CDR1 and CDR2: SNHLY and FYNNEI. This CDR3 spans 15 amino acids. One entry per CDR3 protein results from TCRdb running MiXCR on the 5' RACE reads. This sample has some 130,000 distinct CDR3 sequences, with roughly 13% found just once. J is TRBJ2-5 and V is TRBV2; TRBD2 agrees at 7 bases. The TCR sequence derives from a female donor with ankylosing spondylitis or in good health (not recorded which). The sequenced sample consisted of blood, either unsorted or a sorted T cell fraction (not recorded which). The CDR3 is CARSEAGLVQETQYF. Written as DNA, the CDR3 is TGTGCCCGCAGTGAAGCAGGACTAGTCCAAGAGACCCAGTACTTC.